This T cell receptor (beta chain) was obtained from a study of blood T cell repertoires in COVID-19. Study in general: T cells, B-cell-depleted T cells, or PBMCs provided the cDNA or gDNA that served as material.

Profiled with immunoSEQ multiplex PCR; TCRdb holds only in-frame clones, not every one. Here the sample spans about 400,000 clones, roughly 87% being singletons. In this sample, this clone turned up a few times. This TCR was sampled from a woman aged 40 to 55 with acute COVID-19. Material: PBMCs or T cells enriched from blood (not recorded which).

CDR3 loop: CSALRRETQYF. In DNA, the CDR3 is TGCAGTGCGCTTCGGAGGGAGACCCAGTACTTC. The chain employs TRBV20-1 and TRBJ2-5, with TRBD2 as a possible D gene (5 bases). The V gene lost 6 bases and the J gene lost 5 bases, with 10 bases spanning the gap. The CDR3 is 11 residues long. CDR1 is DFQATT, CDR2 SNEGSKA, per germline (reference sequence).